Reported below is one T cell receptor beta chain. What it recognizes is unknown. Method: immunoSEQ multiplex PCR; TCRdb's copy keeps in-frame clones and lacks some. Counted here are nearly 25,000 clones, 65% to 80% occurring once; the ten biggest clones make up about 17%. The data are from a study of OX40 agonist ivuxolimab in advanced cancers. The ends were cut back, 4 bases at V and 1 base at J, with 5 bases in the middle. Looked up from germline, CDR1 is LNHDA and CDR2 is SQIVND (reference sequence). This CDR3 is built from 13 residues. Study-wide points: Some patients without response likewise showed low normalized clonal expansion.

This TCR derives from an adult with an advanced solid tumor such as melanoma, head and neck, liver or kidney cancer. Material: CD4+ or CD8+ T cells sorted from blood, obtained in a trial of the OX40 agonist ivuxolimab. This chain joins TRBV19 and TRBJ2-1, with D unclear. CDR3 loop: CASSTSSYNEQFF. The CDR3, as DNA: TGTGCCAGTAGTACCAGTTCCTACAATGAGCAGTTCTTC.